This TCR beta chain was obtained from a study of blood T cell repertoires in COVID-19 (dated by TCRdb to 2020 to 2022). Study-wide context: The collaborator samples originated in the United States, Italy and Spain and spanned the acute and convalescent phases of COVID-19. The prospective study material was composed of cDNA or gDNA derived from T cells, B-cell-depleted T cells, or PBMCs. Subjects who had been exposed to COVID-19, were actively infected with it, or had recovered from it provided the deeply sampled blood TCRbeta repertoires that made up the dataset. A freely available public database, intended as a resource for researchers studying the immune response to SARS-CoV-2, is where the repertoires were released. The samples were drawn from the first 160 participants of the ongoing ImmuneRACE study and from under 1,500 subjects provided by 6 global collaborators. The sample metadata nearly always contained a de-identified subject ID, COVID-19 status, age in years and sex. Where available, HLA class I and class II types were obtained from metadata supplied by the sample provider rather than from assay-based typing. What the work shows at the level of the full study, not this receptor alone: The quantity of clinical and demographic metadata differed by source and by participant and was supplied without curation.

One collaborating source in Seattle enrolled patients during active infection and followed them longitudinally through the course of disease. Whole blood was collected in K2EDTA tubes by collaborating institutions according to the institutions' own protocols. For TCRbeta analysis, collaborator samples were shipped as frozen whole blood, as isolated PBMCs, or as DNA extracted from either sample type. The immunoSEQ Assay, a bias-controlled multiplex PCR, was used to amplify TCRbeta CDR3 regions from genomic DNA. The original pipeline was this. The number of nucleated cells in each sample was estimated by amplification of reference gene primers within the assay. To quantify the absolute abundance of each unique TCRbeta CDR3 rearrangement, sequence reads were collapsed and filtered. For each sample, productive Simpson clonality was calculated by taking the square root of Simpson's diversity index across productive rearrangements. The table comes from immuneACCESS by way of TCRdb, which keeps in-frame sequences with V and J called. Part of the clones is missing from these tables; in studies checked, under half for an unresolved V gene and the rest for unknown reasons. The DNA was the basis for D and trimming; V, J and clone size are from that table. The sample records just over 300,000 clones, 85% to 90% of which are singletons. The ten largest account for 1.5% to 2% of the sample.

The CDR3 runs 16 amino acids, cysteine and phenylalanine included. Just the 48-base CDR3 DNA is kept, in frame starting at base 1. V and J are trimmed by 1 base and 0 bases, and the gene matches miss 2 bases of the junction. The germline V gene gives CDR1 as SGHRS and CDR2 as YFSETQ. This clone has just one count. Its antigen is unknown. No much larger clone exists at a distance of one base, and base qualities are not known. Here the chain combines TRBV5-1 and TRBJ2-3; 10 bases in between match TRBD2. Sequencing used peripheral blood. The TCR was taken from a woman in her 30s with COVID-19, enrolled during active disease. The CDR3 here reads CASSLFSGGSTDTQYF. In nucleotides, the sequence is TGCGCCAGCAGCTTGTTTAGCGGGGGGAGCACAGATACGCAGTATTTT.